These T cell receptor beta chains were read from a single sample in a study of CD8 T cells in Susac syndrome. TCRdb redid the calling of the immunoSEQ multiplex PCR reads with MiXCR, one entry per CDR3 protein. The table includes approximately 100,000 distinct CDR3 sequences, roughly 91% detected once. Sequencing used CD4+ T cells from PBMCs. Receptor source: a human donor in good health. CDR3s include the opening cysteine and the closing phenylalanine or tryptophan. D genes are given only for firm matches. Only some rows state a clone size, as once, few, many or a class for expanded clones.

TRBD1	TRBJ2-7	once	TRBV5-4	TGTGCCAGCAGCTTGGGGACAGGGACGGACTACGAGCAGTACTTC	CASSLGTGTDYEQYF
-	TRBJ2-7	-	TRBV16	TGTGCCAGCAGCCAATTTTTGTCCTACGAGCAGTACTTC	CASSQFLSYEQYF
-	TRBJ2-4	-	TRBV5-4	TGTGCCAGCAGTCTTGGTTGGGGAACACAAAAGAATGTCATTCAGTACTTC	CASSLGWGTQKNVIQYF
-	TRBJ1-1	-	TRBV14	TGTGCCAGCAGCCAAGATCTTGCCCGCCACCCCAGATTGAACACTGAAGCTTTCTTT	CASSQDLARHPRLNTEAFF
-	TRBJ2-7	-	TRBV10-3	TGTGCCATCAGGGGGGACACCATTTACGAGCAGTACTTC	CAIRGDTIYEQYF
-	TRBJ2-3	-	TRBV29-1	TGCAGCGTTGGGGGCGGACTCCTCACAGATACGCAGTATTTT	CSVGGGLLTDTQYF
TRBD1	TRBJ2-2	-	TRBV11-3	TGTGCCAGCAGCCCCAGGACAGGGGGCGGGACCGGGGAGCTGTTTTTT	CASSPRTGGGTGELFF
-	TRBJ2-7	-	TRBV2	TGTGCCAGCAGTGAAGAGGGGCCGGCCTACGAGCAGTACTTC	CASSEEGPAYEQYF
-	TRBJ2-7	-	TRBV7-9	TGTGCCAGCAGCTTAACCCTGGGGGCTTACGAGCAGTACTTC	CASSLTLGAYEQYF
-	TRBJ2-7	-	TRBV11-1	TGTGCCAGCAGCGACGCGTTTGATCCGTACTTC	CASSDAFDPYF
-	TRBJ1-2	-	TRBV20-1	TGCAGTGCTAGAGAGGGGGGCGACTATGGCTACACCTTC	CSAREGGDYGYTF